This is a list of T cell receptor beta chains from one sample in a study of shared clonotypes between healthy human individuals. Assay: immunoSEQ multiplex PCR; the TCRdb copy retains only in-frame clones and omits some. The data contain 2 million to 3 million clones, more than 80% of them seen just once; the ten biggest clones take up under 0.15%. Sample: naive CD4+ T cells sorted from blood. The receptor set was obtained from a man aged 18 to 29 in good health. Each CDR3 is given with its conserved first and last residue. Fields, in order: D gene, V gene, J gene, clone size, CDR3 DNA, CDR3 protein. D genes are given only for firm matches. Clone size is given for some rows only: seen once, a few or many times, or a class if the clone is expanded.

-	TRBV5-6	TRBJ1-4	-	TGTGCCAGCAGCTTAATGAGGCAGGATGAAAAACTGTTTTTT	CASSLMRQDEKLFF
-	TRBV10-3	TRBJ2-3	once	TGTGCCATCAGTGGCGTCGGGGTAGCCACAGATACGCAGTATTTT	CAISGVGVATDTQYF
-	TRBV9	TRBJ2-1	-	TGTGCCAGCAGCGTAGAATCCGGACTAGAGCAGTTCTTC	CASSVESGLEQFF
-	TRBV7-8	TRBJ2-7	once	TGTGCCAGCAGCCCTGGACAGCCCTACGAGCAGTACTTC	CASSPGQPYEQYF
TRBD1	TRBV2	TRBJ2-7	-	TGTGCCAGCAGTGACGACGGGACAGGGGTCTACGAGCAGTACTTC	CASSDDGTGVYEQYF
-	TRBV11-3	TRBJ2-3	-	TGTGCCAGCAGCTCTGGGACCTTCACAGATACGCAGTATTTT	CASSSGTFTDTQYF
-	TRBV5-4	TRBJ2-3	-	TGTGCCAGCAGCTTAGCCGGGGGCGCCACAGATACGCAGTATTTT	CASSLAGGATDTQYF
-	TRBV23-1	TRBJ2-6	-	TGCGCCAGCAGTAACAGGGAATCTGGGGCCAACGTCCTGACTTTC	CASSNRESGANVLTF
-	TRBV7-9	TRBJ2-7	once	TGTGCCAGCAGCTTAATAGGATCCTACGAGCAGTACTTC	CASSLIGSYEQYF
-	TRBV6-1	TRBJ2-4	-	TGTGCCAGCAGTGAAGTAGGGGTCTTAAACATTCAGTACTTC	CASSEVGVLNIQYF
-	TRBV30	TRBJ2-7	-	TGTGCCTGGAGTGTGGGGTTACGTCGCGAGCAGTACTTC	CAWSVGLRREQYF
TRBD1	TRBV11-3	TRBJ2-1	-	TGTGCCAGCAGCTTTAGAGGACAGGGGTACAATGAGCAGTTCTTC	CASSFRGQGYNEQFF
-	TRBV9	TRBJ1-3	-	TGTGCCAGCAGCGTAGGGTTCCGGGGCACTGGAAACACCATATATTTT	CASSVGFRGTGNTIYF
-	TRBV10-1	TRBJ2-2	once	TGCGCCAGCAGTGAGTCTAGCGTTAACACCGGGGAGCTGTTTTTT	CASSESSVNTGELFF
-	TRBV30	TRBJ2-3	-	TGTGCCTGGAGTGTTTCAGGGGTCACAGATACGCAGTATTTT	CAWSVSGVTDTQYF
TRBD2	TRBV19	TRBJ2-1	-	TGTGCCAGCACACCCCAGCGGGGGGGCCGGGACAATGAGCAGTTCTTC	CASTPQRGGRDNEQFF
-	TRBV19	TRBJ2-3	-	TGTGCCAGTAGTCCACAGGACAGTTTCACAGATACGCAGTATTTT	CASSPQDSFTDTQYF
-	TRBV10-3	TRBJ2-6	-	TGTGCCATGGGAGGACAGAACCCCTCTGGGGCCAACGTCCTGACTTTC	CAMGGQNPSGANVLTF
-	TRBV9	TRBJ2-3	-	TGTGCCAGCAGCGTAGAGGGGGGGACAGTCAGCACAGATACGCAGTATTTT	CASSVEGGTVSTDTQYF
TRBD1	TRBV19	TRBJ2-2	-	TGTGCCAGTAGTAAATACGGGACAGGGGCCACCGGGGAGCTGTTTTTT	CASSKYGTGATGELFF
TRBD1	TRBV5-1	TRBJ1-1	few	TGCGCCAGCAGCTTGGGGGACAGGGTGGACACTGAAGCTTTCTTT	CASSLGDRVDTEAFF
-	TRBV11-2	TRBJ1-1	-	TGTGCCAGCAGCTTCAGTCAAACAATGTTGAACACTGAAGCTTTCTTT	CASSFSQTMLNTEAFF
-	TRBV4-3	TRBJ2-3	-	TGCGCCAGCAGCCCCACAGCGGCTAGCACAGATACGCAGTATTTT	CASSPTAASTDTQYF
-	TRBV28	TRBJ2-1	-	TGTGCCAGCAGTTCAAGTTTATCTAAGGATGAGCAGTTCTTC	CASSSSLSKDEQFF
-	TRBV30	TRBJ1-5	-	TGTGCCTGGAGTGGCGAAGGGGGGGTTTGGCCCCAGCATTTT	CAWSGEGGVWPQHF
-	TRBV6-5	TRBJ1-1	-	TGTGCCAGCAGTTACGGTCGGAAGAACACTGAAGCTTTCTTT	CASSYGRKNTEAFF
-	TRBV4-1	TRBJ2-7	-	TGCGCCAGCAGCCAAGCTGGAGGACTATTCTACGAGCAGTACTTC	CASSQAGGLFYEQYF
-	TRBV2	TRBJ1-2	-	TGTGCCAGCAGTGATAGGGGCAGGGCCTTACCCAACTATGGCTACACCTTC	CASSDRGRALPNYGYTF
-	TRBV6-5	TRBJ2-6	-	TGTGCCAGCAGGTTCCCTGGGGCCAACGTCCTGACTTTC	CASRFPGANVLTF
-	TRBV11-2	TRBJ2-4	-	TGTGCCAGCAGCCCCCCGGTCAGCAAAAACATTCAGTACTTC	CASSPPVSKNIQYF
-	TRBV28	TRBJ2-7	-	TGTGCCAGCAGTCCTTCCGTACGGGGGCTGTCCTACGAGCAGTACTTC	CASSPSVRGLSYEQYF
-	TRBV7-2	TRBJ1-1	-	TGTGCCAGCAGCCCGGACAGTGTAATGAACACTGAAGCTTTCTTT	CASSPDSVMNTEAFF
TRBD1	TRBV6-6	TRBJ1-2	-	TGTGCCAGCAGTTACTGGGACAGGGGGCCGGGTGGCTACACCTTC	CASSYWDRGPGGYTF
-	TRBV9	TRBJ1-2	-	TGTGCCAGCAGCTTTTCCCTCGGGGTCTCTGATGGCTACACCTTC	CASSFSLGVSDGYTF
-	TRBV19	TRBJ1-2	few	TGTGCCAGTAGTACCGGGTCCGCACTCTATGGCTACACCTTC	CASSTGSALYGYTF
TRBD1	TRBV10-3	TRBJ1-2	-	TGTGCCATCAGCGAACAGGGGGCGAGGGGGGACTATGGCTACACCTTC	CAISEQGARGDYGYTF
TRBD1	TRBV5-1	TRBJ1-6	once	TGCGCCAGCAGCACCTCACAGGGGGCGAATTCACCCCTCCACTTT	CASSTSQGANSPLHF
TRBD2	TRBV19	TRBJ2-3	-	TGTGCCAGTAGTATCACTAGCGGGGACACAGATACGCAGTATTTT	CASSITSGDTDTQYF
TRBD1	TRBV7-9	TRBJ2-7	once	TGTGCCAGCAGCTTAGTTGTTGGGACAGGGGGCAGGTACGAGCAGTACTTC	CASSLVVGTGGRYEQYF